Each of the 5 T cell receptor beta chains below was sequenced from the same sample in a study of blood T cell repertoires in COVID-19. Produced via immunoSEQ multiplex PCR; TCRdb's table is partial and in-frame only. Seen here are 25,000 to 35,000 clones, 84% observed once, and the top ten hold 42%. The sequenced sample was peripheral blood. The receptors derive from a woman over 75 with acute or convalescent COVID-19.

The rearrangement joins TRBV19 to TRBJ2-7, with TRBD2 identical over 10 bases. CDR3 length equals 15 residues. Per the germline V gene, CDR1 is LNHDA and CDR2 is SQIVND (reference sequence). Trimming cost V 1 base and J 5 bases; bases outside gene matches: 5. This CDR3 reads CASSIASGSPNEQYF. As DNA, the CDR3 is TGTGCCAGTAGTATAGCTAGCGGGAGCCCCAACGAGCAGTACTTC.

V and J are TRBV28 and TRBJ1-5; D not resolved. Between the trimmed V and J ends, which lost 6 bases and 2 bases, there was a span of 5 bases. The CDR3 contains 12 residues. Germline CDR1 is MDHEN and CDR2 is SYDVKM. CDR3 protein: CASRGGNQPQHF. The DNA of the CDR3 is TGTGCCAGCAGGGGAGGCAATCAGCCCCAGCATTTT.

This clone has a single count. The chain is built from TRBV18 and TRBJ1-3, with D maybe TRBD1 (6 bases). V was clipped by 6 bases and J by 0 bases, with 12 bases between them. The V gene's germline CDR1 is KGHSH and CDR2 LQKENI. The CDR3 is made up of 15 amino acids. CDR3 residues: CASSLTGDSGNTIYF. The CDR3 DNA is TGTGCCAGCTCTTTGACAGGCGACTCTGGAAACACCATATATTTT.

The chain couples TRBV7-2 to TRBJ2-1; 9 nucleotides align to TRBD2. CDR3 length: 16 amino acids. CDR1 is SGHTA and CDR2 is FQGNSA in the germline V gene. V was clipped by 6 bases and J by 4 bases; unmatched bases: 10. The CDR3 region has the DNA TGTGCCAGCAGTTCCCTCGCGGGAGGGCCGTACAATGAGCAGTTCTTC. Its protein is CASSSLAGGPYNEQFF.

This clone was observed a single time. The V and J genes are TRBV30 and TRBJ2-5; a possible D gene is TRBD1 (6 bases). Trimming removed 0 bases from V and 5 bases from J, with 13 bases in between. The CDR3 is 14 residues long. Germline lookup yields CDR1 GTSNPN and CDR2 SVGIG (reference sequence). The CDR3 coding sequence is TGTGCCTGGAGTGTACTAACAGGGCGGGAGACCCAGTACTTC. It yields the protein CAWSVLTGRETQYF.